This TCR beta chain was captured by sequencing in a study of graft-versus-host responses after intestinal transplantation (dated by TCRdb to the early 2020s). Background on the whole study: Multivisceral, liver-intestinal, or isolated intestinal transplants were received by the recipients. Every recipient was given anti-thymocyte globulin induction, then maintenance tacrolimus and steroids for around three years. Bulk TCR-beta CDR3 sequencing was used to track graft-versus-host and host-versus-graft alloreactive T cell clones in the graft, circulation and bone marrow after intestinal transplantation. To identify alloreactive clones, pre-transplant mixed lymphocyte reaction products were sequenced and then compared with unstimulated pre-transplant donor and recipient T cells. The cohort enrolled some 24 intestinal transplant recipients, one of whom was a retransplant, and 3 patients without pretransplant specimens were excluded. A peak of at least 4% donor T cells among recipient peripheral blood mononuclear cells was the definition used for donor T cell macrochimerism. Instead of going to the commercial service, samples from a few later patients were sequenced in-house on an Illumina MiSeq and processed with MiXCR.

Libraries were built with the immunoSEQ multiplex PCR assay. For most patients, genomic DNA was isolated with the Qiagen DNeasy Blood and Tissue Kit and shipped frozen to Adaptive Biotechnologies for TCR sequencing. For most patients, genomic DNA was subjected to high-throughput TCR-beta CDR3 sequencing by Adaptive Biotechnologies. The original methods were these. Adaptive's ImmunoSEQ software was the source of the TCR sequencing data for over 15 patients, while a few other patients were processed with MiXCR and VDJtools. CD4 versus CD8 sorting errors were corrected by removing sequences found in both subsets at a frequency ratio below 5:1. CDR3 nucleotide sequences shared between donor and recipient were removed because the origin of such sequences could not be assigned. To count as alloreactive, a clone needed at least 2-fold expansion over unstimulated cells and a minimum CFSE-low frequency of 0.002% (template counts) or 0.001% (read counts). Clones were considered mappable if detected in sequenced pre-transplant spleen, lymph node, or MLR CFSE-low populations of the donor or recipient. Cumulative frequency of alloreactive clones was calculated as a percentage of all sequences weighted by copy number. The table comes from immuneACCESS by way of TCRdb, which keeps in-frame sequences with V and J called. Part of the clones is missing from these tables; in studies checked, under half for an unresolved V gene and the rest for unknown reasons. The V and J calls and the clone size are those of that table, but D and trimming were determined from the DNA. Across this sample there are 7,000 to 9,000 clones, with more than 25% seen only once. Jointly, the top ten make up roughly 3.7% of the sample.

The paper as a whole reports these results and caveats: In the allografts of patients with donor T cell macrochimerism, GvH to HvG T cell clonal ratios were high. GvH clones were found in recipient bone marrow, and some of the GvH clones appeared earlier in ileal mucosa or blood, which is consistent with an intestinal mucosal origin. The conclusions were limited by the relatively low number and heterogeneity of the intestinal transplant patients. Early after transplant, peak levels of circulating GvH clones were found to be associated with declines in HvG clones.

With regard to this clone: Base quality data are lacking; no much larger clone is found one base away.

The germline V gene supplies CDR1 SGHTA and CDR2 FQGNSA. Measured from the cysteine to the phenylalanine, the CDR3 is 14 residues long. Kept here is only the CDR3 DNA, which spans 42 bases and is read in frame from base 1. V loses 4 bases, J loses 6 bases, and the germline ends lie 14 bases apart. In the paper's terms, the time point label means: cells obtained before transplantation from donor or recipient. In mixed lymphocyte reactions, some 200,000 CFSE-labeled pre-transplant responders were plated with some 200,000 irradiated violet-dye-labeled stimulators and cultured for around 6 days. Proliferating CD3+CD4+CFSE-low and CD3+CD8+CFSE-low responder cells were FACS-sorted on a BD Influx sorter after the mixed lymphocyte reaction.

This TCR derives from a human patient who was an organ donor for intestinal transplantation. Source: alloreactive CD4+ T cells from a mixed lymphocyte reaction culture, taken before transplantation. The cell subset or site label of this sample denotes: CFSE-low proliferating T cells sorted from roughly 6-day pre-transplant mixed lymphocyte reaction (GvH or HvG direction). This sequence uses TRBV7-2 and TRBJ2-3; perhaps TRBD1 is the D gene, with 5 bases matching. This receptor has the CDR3 CASSSWGNLDTQYF. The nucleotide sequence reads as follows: TGTGCCAGCAGCTCTTGGGGCAACCTGGATACGCAGTATTTT.